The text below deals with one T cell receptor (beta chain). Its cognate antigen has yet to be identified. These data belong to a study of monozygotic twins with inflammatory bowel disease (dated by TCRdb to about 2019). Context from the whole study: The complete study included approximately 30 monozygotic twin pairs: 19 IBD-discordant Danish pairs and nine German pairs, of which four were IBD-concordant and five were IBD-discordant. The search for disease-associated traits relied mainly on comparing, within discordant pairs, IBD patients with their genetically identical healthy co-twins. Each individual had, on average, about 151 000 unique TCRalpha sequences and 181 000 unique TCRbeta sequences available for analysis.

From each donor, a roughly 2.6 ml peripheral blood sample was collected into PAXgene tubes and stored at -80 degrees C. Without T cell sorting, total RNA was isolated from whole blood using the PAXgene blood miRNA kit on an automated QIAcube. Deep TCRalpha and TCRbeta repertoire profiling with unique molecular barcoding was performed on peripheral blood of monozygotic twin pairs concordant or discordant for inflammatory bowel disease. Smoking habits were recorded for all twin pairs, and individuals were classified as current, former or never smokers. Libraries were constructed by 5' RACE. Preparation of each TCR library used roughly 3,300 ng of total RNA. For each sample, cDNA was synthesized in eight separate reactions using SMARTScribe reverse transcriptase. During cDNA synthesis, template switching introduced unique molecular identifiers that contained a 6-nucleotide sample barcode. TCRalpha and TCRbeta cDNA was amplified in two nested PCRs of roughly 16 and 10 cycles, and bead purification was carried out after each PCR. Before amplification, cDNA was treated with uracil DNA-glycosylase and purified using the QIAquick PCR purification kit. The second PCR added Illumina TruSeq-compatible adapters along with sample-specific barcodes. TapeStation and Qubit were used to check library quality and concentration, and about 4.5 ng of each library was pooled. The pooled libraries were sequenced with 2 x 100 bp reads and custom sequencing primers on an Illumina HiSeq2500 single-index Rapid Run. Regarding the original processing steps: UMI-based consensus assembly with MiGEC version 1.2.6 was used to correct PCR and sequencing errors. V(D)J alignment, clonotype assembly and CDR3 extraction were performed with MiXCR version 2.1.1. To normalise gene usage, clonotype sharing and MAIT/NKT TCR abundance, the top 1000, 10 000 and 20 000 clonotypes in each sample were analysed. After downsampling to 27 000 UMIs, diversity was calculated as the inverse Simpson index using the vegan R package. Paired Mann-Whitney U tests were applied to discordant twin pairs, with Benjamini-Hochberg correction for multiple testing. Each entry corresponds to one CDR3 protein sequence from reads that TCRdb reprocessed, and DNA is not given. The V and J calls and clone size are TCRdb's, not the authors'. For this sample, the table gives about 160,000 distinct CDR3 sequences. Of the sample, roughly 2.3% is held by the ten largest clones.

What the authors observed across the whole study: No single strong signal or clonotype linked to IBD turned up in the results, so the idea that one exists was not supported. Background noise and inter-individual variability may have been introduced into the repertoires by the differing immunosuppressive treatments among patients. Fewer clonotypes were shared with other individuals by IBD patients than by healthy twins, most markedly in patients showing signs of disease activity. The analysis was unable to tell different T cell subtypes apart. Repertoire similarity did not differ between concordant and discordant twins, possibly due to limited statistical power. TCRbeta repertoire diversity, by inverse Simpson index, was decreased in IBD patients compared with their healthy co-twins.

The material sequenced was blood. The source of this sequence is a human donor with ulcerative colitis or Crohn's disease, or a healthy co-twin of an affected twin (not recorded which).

For the CDR3, the sequence is CAISANEGRTDTQYF. The rearranged segments are TRBV10-3 and TRBJ2-3; as DNA is missing, the TRBD2 call by TCRdb cannot be tested. CDR1 and CDR2, looked up from the germline V gene, are ENHRY and SYGVKD. The CDR3 runs 15 residues from the cysteine to the phenylalanine. The coding DNA is unavailable.